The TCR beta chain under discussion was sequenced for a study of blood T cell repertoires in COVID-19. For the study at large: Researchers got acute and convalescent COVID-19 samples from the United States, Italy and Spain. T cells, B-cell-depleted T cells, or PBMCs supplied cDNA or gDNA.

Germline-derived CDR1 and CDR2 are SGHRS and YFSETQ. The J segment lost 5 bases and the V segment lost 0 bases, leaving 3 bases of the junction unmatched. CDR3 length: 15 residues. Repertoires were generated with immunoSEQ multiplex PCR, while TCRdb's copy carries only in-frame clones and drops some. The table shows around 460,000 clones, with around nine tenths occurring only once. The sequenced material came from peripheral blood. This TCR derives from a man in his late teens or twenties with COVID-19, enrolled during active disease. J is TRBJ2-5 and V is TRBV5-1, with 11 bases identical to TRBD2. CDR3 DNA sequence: TGCGCCAGCAGCTTGGGGGGACTAGCGGCGGAGACCCAGTACTTC. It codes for CASSLGGLAAETQYF.